What follows are 27 T cell receptor beta chains derived from one specimen sequenced in a study of T cell repertoires in cytomegalovirus infection. Their antigens are not known. One entry per CDR3 protein results from TCRdb running MiXCR on the reads. Of about 740,000 distinct CDR3 sequences in the sample, roughly 36% are singletons; the top ten hold about 18%. The sequences come from cultured PBMCs, collected from culture after CMV antigen stimulation. Receptor source: a human donor in good health (CMV status not recorded). Some clones in this sample may be carry-over from other donors' samples.

This chain connects TRBV6-4 to TRBJ1-6; no clear D gene. V lost 6 bases and J lost 7, with 19 bases in between. The CDR3 has 16 amino acids. Germline CDR1 is MRHNA and CDR2 is SNTAGT. DNA for the CDR3: TGTGCCAGCAGAGACCGGACTCGGGCAAGGAATTCACCCCTCCACTTT. This codes for CASRDRTRARNSPLHF.

V and J are TRBV20-1 and TRBJ1-2; TRBD1 agrees at 7 bases. V lost 3 bases to trimming and J lost 3 bases; unmatched junction nucleotides: 7. This CDR3 is 14 amino acids long. CDR1 is DFQATT, CDR2 SNEGSKA, per germline (reference sequence). This CDR3 is CSASQIDRDYGYTF. DNA for the CDR3: TGCAGTGCTAGCCAAATAGACAGGGACTATGGCTACACCTTC.

This clonotype was counted many times. The chain couples TRBV7-2 to TRBJ2-1; TRBD1 matches 7 bases. J gave up 9 bases and V 5 bases, and 4 bases lay outside the gene matches. The CDR3 sequence is 12 residues long. Germline assignment: CDR1 SGHTA and CDR2 FQGNSA. The CDR3 protein is CASSADRAEQFF. CDR3 nucleotide sequence: TGTGCCAGCAGCGCAGACAGGGCTGAGCAGTTCTTC.

The genes are TRBV20-1 and TRBJ2-1; 9 bases align to TRBD2. CDR3 length: 14 amino acids. The J segment lost 8 bases and the V segment lost 5 bases, leaving 10 bases of the junction unmatched. Germline V gene sequence: CDR1 DFQATT, CDR2 SNEGSKA (reference sequence). The CDR3 sequence: CSAGGSSGVDEQFF. The DNA for the CDR3 is TGCAGTGCTGGTGGGTCTAGCGGGGTCGATGAGCAGTTCTTC.

The V and J genes are TRBV10-3 and TRBJ2-1; the D is unclear. The CDR3 runs 12 residues. The V end was cut by 0 bases, the J end by 5 bases, with 2 bases between. Germline CDR1 and CDR2: ENHRY and SYGVKD. The CDR3 DNA sequence: TGTGCCATCAGTGAGTCGGACAATGAGCAGTTCTTC. Protein: CAISESDNEQFF.

This clonotype was counted a few times. This rearrangement joins TRBV7-2 to TRBJ1-4; D unclear. V lost 4 bases, J lost 8 bases, and 11 bases lay in between. The CDR3 totals 13 residues. In germline, CDR1 is SGHTA, CDR2 FQGNSA. This CDR3 reads CASSSLTEEKLFF. CDR3 nucleotide sequence: TGTGCCAGCAGCTCGCTAACGGAGGAAAAACTGTTTTTT.

V gene TRBV19 combines with J gene TRBJ1-2; 8 nucleotides align to TRBD1. The CDR3 loop spans 13 amino acids. Germline V gives CDR1 LNHDA, CDR2 SQIVND (reference sequence). The ends lost 5 bases at V and 3 bases at J; junction bases unmatched: 2. The CDR3 DNA is TGTGCCAGTAGTGGACAGGGAGACTATGGCTACACCTTC. It is translated as CASSGQGDYGYTF. The full variable domain, completed using reference TRBV19 and TRBJ1-2, is DGGITQSPKYLFRKEGQNVTLSCEQNLNHDAMYWYRQDPGQGLRLIYYSQIVNDFQKGDIAEGYSVSREKKESFPLTVTSAQKNPTAFYLCASSGQGDYGYTFGSGTRLTVV.

This clonotype was seen a handful of times. This chain uses TRBV12-3 or TRBV12-4 with TRBJ2-7; the D is unclear. The CDR3 extends over 13 amino acids. Trimming stripped 7 bases from V and 1 base from J, with 11 bases between. The CDR3 reads CASNLDGSYEQYF. CDR3 bases: TGTGCCAGCAACCTCGACGGGTCCTACGAGCAGTACTTC.

The V gene is TRBV12-3 or TRBV12-4, the J gene TRBJ1-1; 12 bases are shared with TRBD1. This CDR3 has 17 amino acids. Trimming at V came to 6 bases and at J to 7 bases, leaving 15 bases not matched to a gene. DNA of the CDR3: TGTGCCAGCAGACGCACCGGGACAGGGGGCGCAGGGTTTGAAGCTTTCTTT. Its translation is CASRRTGTGGAGFEAFF.

The genes are TRBV5-1 and TRBJ1-4; D is possibly TRBD1 (5 bases). Per germline, CDR1 SGHRS and CDR2 YFSETQ. Trimming stripped 0 bases from V and 0 bases from J, with 12 bases between. CDR3 length: 17 residues. CDR3 nucleotides: TGCGCCAGCAGCTTGGTTCCCCCCAGGGCAACTAATGAAAAACTGTTTTTT. Its translation is CASSLVPPRATNEKLFF. Filled out from reference TRBV5-1 and TRBJ1-4, the complete variable domain reads KAGVTQTPRYLIKTRGQQVTLSCSPISGHRSVSWYQQTPGQGLQFLFEYFSETQRNKGNFPGRFSGRQFSNSRSEMNVSTLELGDSALYLCASSLVPPRATNEKLFFGSGTQLSVL.

The rearrangement links TRBV12-3 or TRBV12-4 to TRBJ2-5; D perhaps matches TRBD2 (6 bases). The CDR3 has 13 residues. Trimming shortened V by 7 bases and J by 4 bases, and 13 bases separated the two germline ends. The CDR3 coding sequence is TGTGCCAGCAACACGGACGGGGGAGAGACCCAGTACTTC. Its translation is CASNTDGGETQYF.

This clonotype appeared many times. The J gene is TRBJ2-1, the V gene TRBV7-2, with unresolved D. CDR1 and CDR2 (germline): SGHTA, FQGNSA. V lost 4 bases to trimming and J lost 10 bases, with 11 bases between them. This CDR3 region has 12 residues. The CDR3 nucleotides are TGTGCCAGCAGCTCCCAATATGAGGAGCAGTTCTTC. It translates to CASSSQYEEQFF.

This clonotype has just a few counts. The chain employs TRBV6-2 or TRBV6-3 and TRBJ2-7; a weak D match, TRBD2 (6 bases). V was trimmed by 6 bases and J by 5 bases, leaving 20 bases between them. Per the germline V gene, CDR1 is MNHEY and CDR2 is SVGEGT. This CDR3 region has 15 residues. CDR3 protein: CASSPLDGEANEQYF. DNA of the CDR3: TGTGCCAGCAGCCCCCTCGACGGGGAGGCCAACGAGCAGTACTTC.

This clonotype was recorded many times. The V call is TRBV27, the J call TRBJ1-6; no reliable D call. V was pared by 5 bases and J by 8 bases, with 22 bases between. From germline, CDR1 is MNHEY and CDR2 SMNVEV (reference sequence). The CDR3 has 17 residues. CDR3 sequence reads: CASSTTPGFETDSPLHF. DNA for the CDR3: TGTGCCAGCAGTACTACTCCGGGTTTTGAAACGGATTCACCCCTCCACTTT.

This clonotype was seen only a few times. The chain joins TRBV10-3 to TRBJ2-7; D unclear. This CDR3 contains 16 residues. Looked up from germline, CDR1 is ENHRY and CDR2 is SYGVKD. The ends were cut back, 6 bases at V and 3 bases at J, with 21 bases in the middle. The CDR3 region has the DNA TGTGCCATCAGGGCCAGGCGTGGTACCCAATACTACGAGCAGTACTTC. Its protein product is CAIRARRGTQYYEQYF.

The sample holds a few counts of this clonotype. V usage is TRBV6-1 and J usage is TRBJ2-7; 7 bases map to TRBD2. J gave up 4 bases and V 4 bases, and 7 bases lay outside the gene matches. Germline CDR1 reads MNHNS; CDR2 reads SASEGT. The CDR3 consists of 14 residues. CDR3 in amino acids: CASSAGLDGYEQYF. The CDR3, as DNA: TGTGCCAGCAGTGCTGGACTAGACGGGTACGAGCAGTACTTC.

The chain is built from TRBV7-8 and TRBJ2-2; D unclear. This CDR3 region has 12 residues. Looked up from germline, CDR1 is SGHVS and CDR2 is FQNEAQ. Trimming removed 9 bases from V and 2 bases from J, with 7 bases in between. The CDR3 bases are TGTGCCAGAAAAACAAACACCGGGGAGCTGTTTTTT. It codes for CARKTNTGELFF.

The V call is TRBV20-1, the J call TRBJ2-7, with 10 nucleotides matching TRBD2. Trimming removed 3 bases from V and 2 bases from J; junction bases left unmatched: 4. From germline, CDR1 is DFQATT and CDR2 SNEGSKA (reference sequence). The CDR3 covers 14 residues. This CDR3 reads CSARASGSTYEQYF. The CDR3 bases are TGCAGTGCTAGGGCTAGCGGGAGCACCTACGAGCAGTACTTC.

V is TRBV4-3 and J is TRBJ2-2; D is ambiguous. Germline V gene lookup returns CDR1 LGHNA and CDR2 YSLEER. The CDR3 loop spans 16 amino acids. Trimming pared 0 bases from V and 4 bases from J, leaving 12 bases between. CDR3 in DNA: TGCGCCAGCAGCCAAGATTACTACGTGAGCACCGGGGAGCTGTTTTTT. Translating gives CASSQDYYVSTGELFF.

About this clonotype: One end of the junction does not line up with germline, which may come from a read error. This sequence joins TRBV4-3 and TRBJ1-6, with 9 bases aligning to TRBD1. Germline V lookup: CDR1 LGHNA, CDR2 YSLEER. The CDR3 consists of 16 residues. The DNA of the CDR3 is TGCGCCAGCAGCCAAACGGACGGGACAGGGAATTCACCCCTCCACTTC. It yields the protein CASSQTDGTGNSPLHF.

V and J are TRBV29-1 and TRBJ2-7; TRBD2 might be the D (6 bases). CDR1 is SQVTM and CDR2 is ANQGSEA in the germline V gene. The CDR3 has 13 amino acids. The V and J ends lost 3 bases and 2 bases respectively, with 11 bases between them. The CDR3 is CSVDLGGPYEQYF. The CDR3 DNA reads TGCAGCGTTGATTTGGGGGGTCCCTACGAGCAGTACTTC.

The chain combines TRBV7-9 with TRBJ1-2; TRBD1 matches at 9 bases. J gave up 5 bases and V 5 bases, and 9 bases lay outside the gene matches. CDR1 is SEHNR and CDR2 is FQNEAQ in the germline V gene (reference sequence). The CDR3 is 15 amino acids. Here the CDR3 reads CASSILWGQGYGYTF. The CDR3, as DNA: TGTGCCAGCAGCATCCTGTGGGGACAGGGATATGGCTACACCTTC.

The genes are TRBV7-9 and TRBJ2-1, with 10 bases identical to TRBD2. This CDR3 has 17 residues. The germline gives CDR1 SEHNR, CDR2 FQNEAQ (reference sequence). The trim removed 5 bases at V and 8 bases at J, leaving 15 bases unmatched. The CDR3: CASSPRGSGGTRDEQFF. The DNA of the CDR3 is TGTGCCAGCAGCCCGAGGGGTAGCGGGGGGACCCGGGATGAGCAGTTCTTC.

The sample holds many counts of this clonotype. V is TRBV7-2 and J is TRBJ2-1; 9 bases agree with TRBD2. The germline V gene encodes CDR1 SGHTA and CDR2 FQGNSA. J was trimmed by 2 bases and V by 5 bases; bases with no gene match: 7. The CDR3 totals 16 residues. Here the CDR3 reads CASSTRLADTYNEQFF. The CDR3 DNA sequence: TGTGCCAGCAGCACCCGACTAGCGGATACCTACAATGAGCAGTTCTTC.

In its sample, this clonotype was seen a few times. The CDR3 is CASNRRSGGYEQYF. The CDR3 region has the DNA TGTGCCAGCAACAGAAGGTCAGGGGGCTACGAGCAGTACTTC. The chain links TRBV5-5 to TRBJ2-7, with 7 bases fitting TRBD1. Germline trimming cut 6 bases from V and 3 bases from J; bases unmatched to any gene: 9. The CDR3 has 14 residues. Per germline, CDR1 SGHKS and CDR2 YYEKEE (reference sequence).

At least ten counts were recorded for this clonotype. V gene TRBV7-2 combines with J gene TRBJ2-1, with 8 nucleotides matching TRBD2. J was trimmed by 7 bases and V by 2 bases; bases with no gene match: 10. Per germline, CDR1 SGHTA and CDR2 FQGNSA. The CDR3 is 16 amino acids. In DNA form, the CDR3 reads TGTGCCAGCAGCTTATTTATGGCGGGGGGCGGGAATGAGCAGTTCTTC. Translation: CASSLFMAGGGNEQFF.

V is TRBV29-1 and J is TRBJ2-7; 11 bases are a match to TRBD1. The CDR3 length is 14 residues. The ends lost 3 bases at V and 4 bases at J; junction bases unmatched: 5. Germline V CDR1 and CDR2: SQVTM, ANQGSEA. CDR3 amino acids: CSVEWTGGDYEQYF. As DNA, the CDR3 is TGCAGCGTTGAGTGGACAGGGGGCGATTACGAGCAGTACTTC.